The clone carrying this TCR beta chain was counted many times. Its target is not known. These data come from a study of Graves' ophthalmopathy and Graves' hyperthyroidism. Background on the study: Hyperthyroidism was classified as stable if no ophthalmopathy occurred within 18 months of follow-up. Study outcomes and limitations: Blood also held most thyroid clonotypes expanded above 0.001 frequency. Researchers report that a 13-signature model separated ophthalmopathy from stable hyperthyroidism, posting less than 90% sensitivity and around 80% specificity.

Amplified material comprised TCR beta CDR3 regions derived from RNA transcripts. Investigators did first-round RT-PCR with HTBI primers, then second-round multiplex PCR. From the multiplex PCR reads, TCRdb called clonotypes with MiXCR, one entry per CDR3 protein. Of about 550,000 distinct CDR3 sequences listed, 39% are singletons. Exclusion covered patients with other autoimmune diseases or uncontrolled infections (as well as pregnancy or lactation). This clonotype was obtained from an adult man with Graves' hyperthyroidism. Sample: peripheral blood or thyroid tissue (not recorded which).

CDR3: CASSLGQVNTEAFF. DNA of the CDR3: TGTGCCAGCAGCCTGGGACAGGTGAACACTGAAGCTTTCTTT. The chain employs TRBV7-9 and TRBJ1-1, with TRBD1 matching over 8 bases. After removal of 5 bases from V and 0 bases from J, the junction contained 2 bases not matched to a gene. The V gene's germline CDR1 is SEHNR and CDR2 FQNEAQ (reference sequence). The CDR3 covers 14 residues.